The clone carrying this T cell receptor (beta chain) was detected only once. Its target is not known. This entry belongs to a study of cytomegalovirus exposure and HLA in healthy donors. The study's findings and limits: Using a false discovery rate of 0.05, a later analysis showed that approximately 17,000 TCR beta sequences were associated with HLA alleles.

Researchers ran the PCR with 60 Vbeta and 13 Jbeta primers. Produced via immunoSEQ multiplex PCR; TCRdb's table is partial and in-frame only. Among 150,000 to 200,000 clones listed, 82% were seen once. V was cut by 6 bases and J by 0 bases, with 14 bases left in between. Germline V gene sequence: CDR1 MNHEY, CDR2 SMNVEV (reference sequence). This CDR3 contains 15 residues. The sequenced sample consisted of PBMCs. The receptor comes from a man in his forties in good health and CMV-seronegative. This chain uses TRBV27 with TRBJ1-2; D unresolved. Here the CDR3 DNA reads TGTGCCAGCAGCGCCAGAGGTCGATCTAACTATGGCTACACCTTC. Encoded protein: CASSARGRSNYGYTF.